The clone carrying this TCR beta chain has ten or more counts. Its specificity is unknown. The V segment lost 3 bases and the J segment 0 bases; nucleotides outside the gene matches: 8. From germline, CDR1 is DFQATT and CDR2 SNEGSKA (reference sequence). The CDR3 runs 18 residues. This specimen comes from a study of glioma-infiltrating T cells. Study-level results: Very few CDR3 sequences were shared between tissue and blood.

The iRepertoire nested amplicon-rescue multiplex PCR amplified TCR alpha and beta CDR3s from RNA. TCRdb called the multiplex PCR reads again in MiXCR, with one record for every CDR3 protein. The sample lists around 90,000 distinct CDR3 sequences; about 40% were seen once. Sequencing used glioma tissue, nonneoplastic brain tissue, or PBMCs (not recorded which). The chain has TRBV20-1 and TRBJ2-5; TRBD2 aligns across 15 bases. This TCR was recovered from a human donor with low-grade glioma or glioblastoma, undergoing nonglioma brain surgery, or in good health (not recorded which). CDR3 region: CSASGTSGRTLYQETQYF. In nucleotides, the CDR3 is TGCAGTGCTAGCGGGACTAGCGGGAGGACTCTTTACCAAGAGACCCAGTACTTC.